This passage covers 12 T cell receptor beta chains from one sample sequenced in a study of T cell responses to AZD1222 COVID-19 vaccine (dated by TCRdb to the early 2020s). The time point label of this sample denotes: baseline before first vaccination. Receptor amplification or capture employed the immunoSEQ multiplex PCR assay. Imported from immuneACCESS, the table was reduced by TCRdb to in-frame sequences with V and J called. These copies leave out some clones; in studies compared against another copy, an unresolved V gene accounts for under half, and the cause of the remainder is not known. The sample contains 150,000 to 200,000 clones, 80% to 95% of them found a single time. 1% to 1.5% of the sample goes to the ten largest clones. Here the sequenced sample was peripheral blood, taken on day 0 of AZD1222 vaccination. These receptors were obtained from an adult in good health.

The chain is built from TRBV5-1 and TRBJ1-5, with 11 bases aligning to TRBD1. V gave up 3 bases and J gave up 6 bases; unmatched junction bases: 8. The CDR3 contains 16 residues. Germline values: CDR1 SGHRS, CDR2 YFSETQ. DNA for the CDR3: TGCGCCAGCAGCTGGACCGGGACAGGGGGTGGTCAGCCCCAGCATTTT. Protein: CASSWTGTGGGQPQHF.

The rearrangement uses TRBV29-1 and TRBJ2-7; TRBD2 matches 11 bases. V shed 6 bases and J 1 base; nucleotides not matched to a gene: 5. There are 14 residues in the CDR3. CDR1 and CDR2 from the germline V gene are SQVTM and ANQGSEA. CDR3 region: CSVILAGASYEQYF. DNA for the CDR3: TGCAGCGTCATACTAGCGGGGGCGTCCTACGAGCAGTACTTC.

The J gene is TRBJ1-5, the V gene TRBV28; 7 nucleotides match TRBD1. Germline loops: CDR1 MDHEN, CDR2 SYDVKM. V dropped 6 bases and J dropped 2; count of bases not matched to a gene: 7. This CDR3 has 15 amino acids. CDR3 in DNA: TGTGCCAGCAGCCTTACAGGGGAAGGCAATCAGCCCCAGCATTTT. Translation gives CASSLTGEGNQPQHF.

The V and J genes are TRBV18 and TRBJ2-3; D is possibly TRBD2 (6 bases). CDR3 length equals 14 residues. V dropped 2 bases and J dropped 4 bases, with 10 bases sitting between them. Germline V gives CDR1 KGHSH, CDR2 LQKENI. This CDR3 reads CASSPLGEADTQYF. The DNA for the CDR3 is TGTGCCAGCTCACCATTAGGGGAGGCAGATACGCAGTATTTT. Looking up the rest from reference TRBV18 and TRBJ2-3 gives the full variable domain: NAGVMQNPRHLVRRRGQEARLRCSPMKGHSHVYWYRQLPEEGLKFMVYLQKENIIDESGMPKERFSAEFPKEGPSILRIQQVVRGDSAAYFCASSPLGEADTQYFGPGTRLTVL.

The chain carries TRBV29-1 and TRBJ1-2; D gene unclear. Germline V gives CDR1 SQVTM, CDR2 ANQGSEA. The V and J ends lost 0 bases and 8 bases respectively, with 19 bases between them. CDR3 length equals 15 residues. CDR3 region: CSVEDPLANAGGYTF. CDR3 bases: TGCAGCGTTGAAGACCCCTTGGCAAACGCGGGAGGCTACACCTTC.

The J gene is TRBJ1-2, the V gene TRBV19; 10 positions agree with TRBD1. This CDR3 has 16 residues. The V gene's germline CDR1 is LNHDA and CDR2 SQIVND (reference sequence). The V segment lost 4 bases and the J segment 5 bases; nucleotides outside the gene matches: 10. CDR3 DNA sequence: TGTGCCAGTAGTACACGGCGACAGGGGGCGAGTTATGGCTACACCTTC. As protein: CASSTRRQGASYGYTF.

The chain has TRBV11-2 and TRBJ2-7; 8 bases line up with TRBD2. This CDR3 spans 17 amino acids. The ends lost 1 base at V and 3 bases at J; junction bases unmatched: 11. Germline assignment: CDR1 SGHAT and CDR2 FQNNGV. CDR3 residues: CASSLVFHSSGFYEQYF. In DNA, the CDR3 is TGTGCCAGCAGCTTAGTATTCCACTCTAGCGGGTTCTACGAGCAGTACTTC.

The chain carries TRBV28 and TRBJ1-2, with TRBD1 matching over 10 bases. V dropped 6 bases and J dropped 3; count of bases not matched to a gene: 7. The CDR3 has 15 residues. The V gene's germline CDR1 is MDHEN and CDR2 SYDVKM. The CDR3 here is CASRADRGLDYGYTF. As DNA, the CDR3 is TGTGCCAGCAGGGCAGACAGGGGGCTCGACTATGGCTACACCTTC.

The chain employs TRBV30 and TRBJ2-3, with TRBD1 matching over 9 bases. Germline values: CDR1 GTSNPN, CDR2 SVGIG (reference sequence). The CDR3 is 14 residues long. V lost 3 bases and J lost 6; bases outside the gene matches: 7. Here the CDR3 reads CAWSVGTGSDTQYF. CDR3 DNA: TGTGCCTGGAGCGTAGGGACAGGGTCGGATACGCAGTATTTT.

The V call is TRBV6-5, the J call TRBJ2-7; 9 bases align to TRBD1. The length of the CDR3 is 14 residues. Germline CDR1 MNHEY, CDR2 SVGAGI. V was pared by 4 bases and J by 5 bases, with 6 bases of the junction left unmatched. CDR3: CASSFGQGTHEQYF. The CDR3 DNA sequence: TGTGCCAGCAGTTTCGGACAGGGGACCCACGAGCAGTACTTC.

V usage is TRBV5-4 and J usage is TRBJ2-6; D not certain. The CDR3 length is 13 residues. CDR1 is SGHNT and CDR2 is YYREEE in the germline V gene (reference sequence). Trimming left V 4 bases short and J 4 bases short, with 6 bases between. The CDR3 DNA sequence: TGTGCCAGCAGCGGGTTGGGGGCCAACGTCCTGACTTTC. This translates into CASSGLGANVLTF.

The rearrangement links TRBV4-2 to TRBJ2-5; 7 bases align to TRBD2. The CDR3 contains 16 residues. Germline assignment: CDR1 LGHNA and CDR2 YNFKEQ. J lost 4 bases, V lost 3 bases, and 11 bases had no gene match. Here the CDR3 DNA reads TGTGCCAGCAGCCAGGGGGGAGGGGCCCCGGGAGAGACCCAGTACTTC. Protein: CASSQGGGAPGETQYF.